A selection of T cell receptor beta chains follows, all from one sample in a study of patients and donors after allogeneic stem cell transplantation. Each CDR3 protein is one row after TCRdb ran MiXCR on the RT-PCR reads. This table holds about 960,000 distinct CDR3 sequences, more than 15% found once. Sequencing was carried out using blood, either unsorted or a sorted T cell fraction (not recorded which). The receptors originated from a human donor who was either an allogeneic HSCT recipient or a stem cell or donor lymphocyte infusion donor (not recorded which). It is not recorded whose cells these are; they may come from a transplant donor. The CDR3 runs from the conserved cysteine through the conserved F or W. The D gene is left open where the match is weak. Where a row states a size, it is once, few, many or the class of an expanded clone; other rows omit it.

len	v_gene	j_gene	d_gene	abundance	CDR3aa	CDR3nt
15	TRBV5-1	TRBJ2-1	NA	few	CASSLGGNAYNEQFF	TGCGCCAGCAGCTTGGGCGGGAACGCCTACAATGAGCAGTTCTTC
15	TRBV27	TRBJ2-7	TRBD1	few	CASSRQGPTSYEQYF	TGTGCCAGCAGTCGACAGGGGCCAACTTCCTACGAGCAGTACTTC
17	TRBV12-3/TRBV12-4	TRBJ2-5	NA	NA	CASSPEGPWGPQETQYF	TGTGCCAGCAGCCCCGAGGGGCCTTGGGGGCCCCAAGAGACCCAGTACTTC
13	TRBV12-3/TRBV12-4	TRBJ2-4	TRBD1	NA	CASRTGTKNIQYF	TGTGCCAGCAGGACAGGGACCAAAAACATTCAGTACTTC
14	TRBV11-3	TRBJ1-6	NA	NA	CASSFRQVGSPLHF	TGTGCCAGCAGCTTCCGACAGGTTGGGTCACCCCTCCACTTT
17	TRBV4-2	TRBJ1-6	NA	few	CASSRSGTDTYNSPLHF	TGTGCCAGCAGCCGCTCCGGGACGGACACCTATAATTCACCCCTCCACTTT
16	TRBV7-9	TRBJ2-7	TRBD2	NA	CASSLTSGGNPYEQYF	TGTGCCAGCAGTCTTACTAGCGGGGGGAACCCCTACGAGCAGTACTTC
14	TRBV2	TRBJ1-3	NA	NA	CASRPGGAGNTIYF	TGTGCCAGCAGGCCCGGCGGGGCTGGAAACACCATATATTTT
13	TRBV11-3	TRBJ2-1	NA	NA	CASSTRGRNEQFF	TGTGCCAGCAGCACCAGGGGCCGAAATGAGCAGTTCTTC
15	TRBV15	TRBJ2-7	NA	few	CATSREGGESYEQYF	TGTGCCACCAGCAGAGAAGGTGGCGAATCCTACGAGCAGTACTTC
17	TRBV4-3	TRBJ2-1	TRBD2	few	CASSQDLRTSSYNEQFF	TGCGCCAGCAGCCAAGATTTACGGACTAGCTCCTACAATGAGCAGTTCTTC
16	TRBV11-2	TRBJ2-3	TRBD2	NA	CASSFLAGGYTDTQYF	TGTGCCAGCAGCTTTCTAGCGGGGGGGTACACAGATACGCAGTATTTT
12	TRBV29-1	TRBJ2-5	TRBD2	NA	CSYLAAKETQYF	TGCAGCTATCTAGCGGCGAAAGAGACCCAGTACTTC
15	TRBV6-1	TRBJ2-2	NA	NA	CASRVLQPNTGELFF	TGTGCCAGCCGGGTTCTTCAACCAAACACCGGGGAGCTGTTTTTT
16	TRBV4-3	TRBJ1-4	NA	many	CASSPKALGSREKLFF	TGCGCCAGCAGCCCGAAGGCGTTGGGCTCGAGGGAAAAACTGTTTTTT
15	TRBV6-1	TRBJ1-2	NA	NA	CASSPRRTEHYGYTF	TGTGCCAGCAGTCCACGACGGACGGAACATTATGGCTACACCTTC
15	TRBV6-5	TRBJ1-1	TRBD1	NA	CASSYGRGPQAEAFF	TGTGCCAGCAGTTATGGGAGGGGGCCTCAAGCTGAAGCTTTCTTT
14	TRBV20-1	TRBJ1-2	TRBD1	few	CSATPGTGNYGYTF	TGCAGTGCCACCCCGGGGACAGGGAACTATGGCTACACCTTC
13	TRBV5-1	TRBJ1-3	TRBD1	few	CASSSLQGNTIYF	TGCGCCAGCAGCTCGTTACAGGGGAACACCATATATTTT
14	TRBV10-3	TRBJ1-1	NA	NA	CAIRPGQKNTEAFF	TGTGCCATCAGGCCCGGACAGAAGAACACTGAAGCTTTCTTT
13	TRBV7-8	TRBJ2-3	TRBD2	NA	CASSSAGVDTQYF	TGTGCCAGCAGCTCCGCGGGGGTGGATACGCAGTATTTT
13	TRBV12-3/TRBV12-4	TRBJ2-7	TRBD1	NA	CASSQRTGSEQYF	TGTGCCAGCAGCCAAAGGACAGGGAGCGAGCAGTACTTC
15	TRBV12-3/TRBV12-4	TRBJ1-1	NA	few	CASSGRQRERTEAFF	TGTGCCAGCAGTGGAAGACAGCGAGAAAGGACTGAAGCTTTCTTT
18	TRBV20-1	TRBJ1-5	TRBD1	NA	CSAIPQGPGQSSNQPQHF	TGCAGTGCCATCCCCCAGGGGCCGGGACAGAGTAGCAATCAGCCCCAGCATTTT
14	TRBV9	TRBJ2-7	TRBD2	few	CASSVAAGAYEQYF	TGTGCCAGCAGCGTAGCAGCGGGGGCCTACGAGCAGTACTTC
17	TRBV7-2	TRBJ2-2	TRBD1	NA	CASSLNALTGATGELFF	TGTGCCAGCAGCTTAAATGCCCTGACAGGGGCCACCGGGGAGCTGTTTTTT
14	TRBV7-9	TRBJ1-2	NA	NA	CASSFSVTNYGYTF	TGTGCCAGCAGCTTTTCGGTAACTAACTATGGCTACACCTTC
14	TRBV12-3/TRBV12-4	TRBJ2-1	TRBD2	NA	CATTTGTTYNEQFF	TGTGCCACGACTACCGGGACTACCTACAATGAGCAGTTCTTC
16	TRBV12-3/TRBV12-4	TRBJ1-2	TRBD1	NA	CASSLVIIGQGDGYTF	TGTGCCAGCAGTTTAGTCATTATAGGACAGGGTGATGGCTACACCTTC
15	TRBV5-1	TRBJ2-1	NA	many	CASSPGLAFYNEQFF	TGCGCCAGCAGCCCGGGGCTAGCGTTTTACAATGAGCAGTTCTTC
15	TRBV9	TRBJ2-3	TRBD1	NA	CASSVVDRGTDTQYF	TGTGCCAGCAGCGTAGTGGACAGGGGAACAGATACGCAGTATTTT
16	TRBV5-5	TRBJ1-5	TRBD1	NA	CASSLLFSRGDQPQHF	TGTGCCAGCAGCTTGCTGTTTTCCAGGGGGGATCAGCCCCAGCATTTT
16	TRBV5-5	TRBJ2-5	NA	NA	CASSSLAGGLKETQYF	TGTGCCAGCAGCTCTTTGGCAGGGGGGTTGAAAGAGACCCAGTACTTC
16	TRBV24-1	TRBJ1-5	NA	NA	CATLPKGWDANQPQHF	TGTGCCACACTCCCCAAAGGTTGGGACGCTAATCAGCCCCAGCATTTT
14	TRBV29-1	TRBJ1-2	TRBD1	NA	CSVGQGATNYGYTF	TGCAGCGTCGGACAGGGGGCCACTAACTATGGCTACACCTTC
13	TRBV12-3/TRBV12-4	TRBJ1-4	NA	NA	CASSKPGREKLFF	TGTGCCAGCAGTAAACCGGGGAGAGAAAAACTGTTTTTT